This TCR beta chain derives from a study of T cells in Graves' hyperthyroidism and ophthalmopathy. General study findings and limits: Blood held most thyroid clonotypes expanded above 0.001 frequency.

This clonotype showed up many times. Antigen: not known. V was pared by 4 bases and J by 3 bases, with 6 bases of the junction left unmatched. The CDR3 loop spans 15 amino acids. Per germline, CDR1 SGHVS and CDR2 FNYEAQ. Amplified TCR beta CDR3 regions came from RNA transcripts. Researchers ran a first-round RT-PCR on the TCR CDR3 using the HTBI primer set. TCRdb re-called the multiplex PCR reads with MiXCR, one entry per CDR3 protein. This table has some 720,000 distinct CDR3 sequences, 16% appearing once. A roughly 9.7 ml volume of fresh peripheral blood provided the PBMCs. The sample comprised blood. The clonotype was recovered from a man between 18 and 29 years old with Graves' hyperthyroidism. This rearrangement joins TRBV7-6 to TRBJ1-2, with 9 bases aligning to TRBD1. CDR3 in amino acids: CASSSGTGPHYGYTF. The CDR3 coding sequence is TGTGCCAGCAGCTCCGGGACAGGGCCCCACTATGGCTACACCTTC.